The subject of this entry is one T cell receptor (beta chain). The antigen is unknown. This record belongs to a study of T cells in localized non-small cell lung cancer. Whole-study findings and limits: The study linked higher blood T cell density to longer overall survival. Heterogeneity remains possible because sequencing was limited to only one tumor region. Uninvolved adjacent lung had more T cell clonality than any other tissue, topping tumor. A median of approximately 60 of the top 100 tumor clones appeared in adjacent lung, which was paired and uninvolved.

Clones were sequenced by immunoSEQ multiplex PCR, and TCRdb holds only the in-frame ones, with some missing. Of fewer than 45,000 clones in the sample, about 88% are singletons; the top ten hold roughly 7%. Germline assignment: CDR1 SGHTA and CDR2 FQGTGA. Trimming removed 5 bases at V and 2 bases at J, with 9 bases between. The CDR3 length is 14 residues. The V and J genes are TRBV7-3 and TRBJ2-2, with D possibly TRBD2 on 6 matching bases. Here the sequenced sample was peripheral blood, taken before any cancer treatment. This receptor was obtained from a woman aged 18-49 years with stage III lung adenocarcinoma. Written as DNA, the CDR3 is TGTGCCAGCAGCCTGGGACTTAACACCGGGGAGCTGTTTTTT. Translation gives CASSLGLNTGELFF.